This T cell receptor beta chain stems from a study of blood T cell repertoires in COVID-19 (dated by TCRdb to 2019 to 2021). Describing the broader study: The collaborator samples originated in the United States, Italy and Spain and spanned the acute and convalescent phases of COVID-19. The sample metadata nearly always contained a de-identified subject ID, COVID-19 status, age in years and sex. Where HLA class I and class II types were available, the types were taken from metadata supplied by the sample provider, not from assay-based typing. The material from the prospective study consisted of cDNA or gDNA derived from T cells, B-cell-depleted T cells, or PBMCs. Samples came from the ongoing ImmuneRACE study (first 160 participants) plus 1,254 subjects from 6 global collaborators. The dataset comprised deeply sampled blood TCRbeta repertoires from subjects exposed to, actively infected with, or recovered from COVID-19. The repertoires were released in a freely available public database meant as a resource for research on the immune response to SARS-CoV-2.

Overall study results and their limits: Clinical and demographic metadata were provided uncurated, with the amount varying by source and participant.

About this clone itself: Its antigen is unknown. Base qualities are not provided; no much larger clone lies one nucleotide away.

The immunoSEQ Assay, a bias-controlled multiplex PCR, was used to amplify TCRbeta CDR3 regions from genomic DNA. Turning to the authors' computational methods: The number of nucleated cells in each sample was estimated by amplification of reference gene primers within the assay. Sequence reads were collapsed and filtered to measure the absolute abundance of every unique TCRbeta CDR3 rearrangement. Productive Simpson clonality was computed per sample as the square root of Simpson's diversity index over productive rearrangements. The immuneACCESS repertoire file appears here via TCRdb, limited to in-frame rearrangements. These files lack a portion of the clones; in checked studies, under half of the deficit traces to unresolved V genes, and the cause of the others is not known. V and J calls plus clone size are reproduced from that table; the DNA served to infer D and trimming. The sample includes about 400,000 clones, with approximately 88% observed a single time. The ten largest make up more than 2% of the sample.

Based on the germline V gene, the CDR1 and CDR2 sequences are MGHRA and YSYEKL. V sheds 0 bases and J sheds 2 bases, leaving 11 bases between their ends. Including the terminal cysteine and phenylalanine, the CDR3 comprises 16 residues. Just CDR3 DNA is preserved here, 48 bases in frame from base 1. In the prospective study, participants were roughly 18 to 100 years old, resided in about two dozen geographic areas of the United States, and were enrolled through a virtual design. Cohort assignment in the prospective study relied on participant-reported clinical history from a screening survey and a study questionnaire. Mobile phlebotomists in the prospective study collected whole blood, serum and a nasopharyngeal or oropharyngeal swab from every participant. Additional blood draws and questionnaires over an approximately two-month period could optionally be provided by prospective study participants. Prospective study blood samples were shipped either frozen or at room temperature before DNA extraction.

The sequenced sample was PBMCs or T cells enriched from blood (not recorded which). This sequence uses TRBV4-1 and TRBJ2-1; matching of 5 bases hints at TRBD1 as the D gene. The receptor comes from a woman aged 40 to 50 with acute COVID-19. The DNA is TGCGCCAGCAGCCAAGAAGACAGACGACCCTACAATGAGCAGTTCTTC. Translated, this is CASSQEDRRPYNEQFF.